A single sample gave rise to the 14 T cell receptor beta chains below, sequenced in a study of T cell repertoires in cytomegalovirus infection. Using its own MiXCR run on the reads, TCRdb lists one record per CDR3 protein. The repertoire has roughly 630,000 distinct CDR3 sequences, approximately 24% of them found once; the top ten carry approximately 8.2%. The sample was CD8+ T cells from PBMCs. These receptors were collected from a human donor in good health (CMV status not recorded). Some clones in this sample may be carry-over from other donors' samples.

The DNA of the CDR3 is TGTGCCAGCAGCCAACACATGAGCGGGGAGCTGTTTTTT. This codes for CASSQHMSGELFF. The chain recombines TRBV4-2 with TRBJ2-2, with D unclear. The ends were cut back, 2 bases at V and 7 bases at J, with 8 bases in the middle. CDR3 length equals 13 residues. The germline V gene has CDR1 LGHNA and CDR2 YNFKEQ.

The table lists this clonotype with many counts. This rearrangement joins TRBV6-2 or TRBV6-3 to TRBJ2-1; 7 bases fit TRBD2. Germline V CDR1 and CDR2: MNHEY, SVGEGT. Unmatched junction bases numbered 10, after V lost 7 bases and J lost 4 bases. This CDR3 has 15 residues. The CDR3 here is CASTGLEVKYNEQFF. The CDR3 region has the DNA TGTGCCAGCACAGGACTAGAGGTAAAATACAATGAGCAGTTCTTC.

This clonotype came up a few times. This rearrangement joins TRBV7-9 to TRBJ1-2; weak D call: TRBD1 (5 bases). CDR1 and CDR2 from the germline V gene are SEHNR and FQNEAQ (reference sequence). The CDR3 spans 15 residues. V was clipped by 2 bases and J by 6 bases, with 16 bases between them. CDR3 DNA sequence: TGTGCCAGCAGCTTATTCGCGGACACCGTCGATGGCTACACCTTC. Encoded protein: CASSLFADTVDGYTF.

The chain uses TRBV6-4 and TRBJ2-1, with 12 bases aligning to TRBD1. CDR3 length: 15 residues. Germline V gives CDR1 MRHNA, CDR2 SNTAGT. J was trimmed by 8 bases and V by 5 bases; bases with no gene match: 7. The CDR3 DNA reads as TGTGCCAGCAGTTCCGGGACAGGGGGCTTGGATGAGCAGTTCTTC. Translation gives CASSSGTGGLDEQFF.

In its sample, this clonotype was seen many times. V gene TRBV5-5 combines with J gene TRBJ2-7, with D possibly TRBD2 on 6 matching bases. The CDR3 sequence is 14 residues long. Germline loops: CDR1 SGHKS, CDR2 YYEKEE (reference sequence). The V and J ends lost 0 bases and 3 bases respectively, with 10 bases between them. CDR3 DNA sequence: TGTGCCAGCAGCTTGGGGACGGGACTCTACGAGCAGTACGTC. Protein product: CASSLGTGLYEQYV.

This chain connects TRBV7-6 to TRBJ2-1, with 9 bases that match TRBD1. The germline CDR1 and CDR2 sequences are SGHVS and FNYEAQ. V lost 5 bases to trimming and J lost 5 bases; unmatched junction nucleotides: 4. The CDR3 consists of 14 residues. CDR3 in DNA: TGTGCCAGCAGCCGGGACAGGGTCCACAATGAGCAGTTCTTC. This encodes CASSRDRVHNEQFF. Based on the CDR3 plus reference TRBV7-6 and TRBJ2-1, the full variable domain is GAGVSQSPRYKVTKRGQDVALRCDPISGHVSLYWYRQALGQGPEFLTYFNYEAQQDKSGLPNDRFSAERPEGSISTLTIQRTEQRDSAMYRCASSRDRVHNEQFFGPGTRLTVL.

This chain joins TRBV10-3 and TRBJ1-2; D is unclear. The CDR3 loop spans 15 amino acids. Trimming took 0 bases from V and 4 from J, leaving 12 bases between them. Germline lookup yields CDR1 ENHRY and CDR2 SYGVKD. CDR3 in amino acids: CAISESRESGYGYTF. Written as DNA, the CDR3 is TGTGCCATCAGTGAGTCGCGGGAATCCGGCTATGGCTACACCTTC.

This clonotype was observed many times. The chain recombines TRBV7-2 with TRBJ2-7; 7 bases are shared with TRBD1. Germline-derived CDR1 and CDR2 are SGHTA and FQGNSA. V was pared by 5 bases and J by 0 bases, with 7 bases of the junction left unmatched. The CDR3 totals 15 residues. The DNA for the CDR3 is TGTGCCAGCAGCCCGGGGACAGCGAGCTCCTACGAGCAGTACTTC. Translation gives CASSPGTASSYEQYF.

This clonotype was counted a few times. V and J are TRBV7-2 and TRBJ2-7, with D possibly TRBD2 on 5 matching bases. This CDR3 has 15 amino acids. V was trimmed by 1 base and J by 3 bases, leaving 13 bases between them. CDR1 and CDR2 (germline): SGHTA, FQGNSA. CDR3 in amino acids: CASSLEDWAGYEQYV. The CDR3 DNA follows: TGTGCCAGCAGCTTAGAGGACTGGGCAGGCTACGAGCAGTACGTC.

The rearrangement joins TRBV12-3 or TRBV12-4 to TRBJ2-7, with 10 bases that match TRBD1. V was pared by 1 base and J by 7 bases, with 4 bases of the junction left unmatched. This CDR3 region has 14 residues. CDR3 DNA: TGTGCCAGCAGTTTAGGACAGGGGGCATGGGAGCAGTACTTC. Protein product: CASSLGQGAWEQYF.

The rearrangement uses TRBV14 and TRBJ2-1; tentatively, D is TRBD1 or TRBD2 (5 bases each). The germline V gene encodes CDR1 SGHDN and CDR2 FVKESK. V was shortened by 4 bases and J by 0 bases, with 22 bases between the two germline ends. This CDR3 contains 19 residues. CDR3 sequence reads: CASSPIGTLPLSSYNEQFF. CDR3 nucleotides: TGTGCCAGCAGCCCAATAGGGACCCTTCCTTTAAGCTCCTACAATGAGCAGTTCTTC.

The V call is TRBV18, the J call TRBJ2-5; 9 bases are a match to TRBD1. V was pared by 3 bases and J by 5 bases, with 7 bases of the junction left unmatched. The CDR3 is made up of 15 amino acids. Germline CDR1 KGHSH, CDR2 LQKENI. CDR3 bases: TGTGCCAGCTCACCGCCGGGACAGGGTTATGAGACCCAGTACTTC. This encodes CASSPPGQGYETQYF.

This clonotype was observed a few times. This chain links TRBV20-1 with TRBJ1-1; TRBD1 is a possible D gene (6 bases). The CDR3 has 9 residues. CDR1 is DFQATT, CDR2 SNEGSKA, per germline (reference sequence). V was pared by 8 bases and J by 12 bases, with 13 bases between. CDR3 DNA sequence: TGCAGTCCTTGGGGGGCGACTTTCTTT. Its protein product is CSPWGATFF.

This rearrangement joins TRBV7-6 to TRBJ2-1, with a weak D call TRBD2 (5 bases). V lost 10 bases to trimming and J lost 2 bases, with 12 bases between them. Per the germline V gene, CDR1 is SGHVS and CDR2 is FNYEAQ. The length of the CDR3 is 13 residues. The CDR3 here is CATRGSPYNEQFF. In nucleotides, the CDR3 is TGTGCCACCAGAGGGAGTCCCTACAATGAGCAGTTCTTC.